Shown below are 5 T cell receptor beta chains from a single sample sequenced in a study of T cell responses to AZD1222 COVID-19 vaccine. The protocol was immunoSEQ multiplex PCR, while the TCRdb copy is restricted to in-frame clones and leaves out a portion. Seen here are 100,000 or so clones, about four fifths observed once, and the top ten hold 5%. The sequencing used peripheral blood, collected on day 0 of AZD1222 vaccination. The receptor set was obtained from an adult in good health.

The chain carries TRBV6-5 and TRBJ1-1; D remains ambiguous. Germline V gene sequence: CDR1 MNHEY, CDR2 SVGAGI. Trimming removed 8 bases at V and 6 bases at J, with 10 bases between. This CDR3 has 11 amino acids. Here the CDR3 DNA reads TGTGCCAGCGAGGAGGTTTCTGAAGCTTTCTTT. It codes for CASEEVSEAFF.

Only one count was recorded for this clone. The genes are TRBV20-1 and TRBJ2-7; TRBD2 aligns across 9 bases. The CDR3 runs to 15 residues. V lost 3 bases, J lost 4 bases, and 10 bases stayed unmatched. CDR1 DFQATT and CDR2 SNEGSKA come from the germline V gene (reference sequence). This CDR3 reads CSASGLSSGVYEQYF. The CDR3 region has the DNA TGCAGTGCTAGTGGTTTGTCTAGCGGGGTTTACGAGCAGTACTTC.

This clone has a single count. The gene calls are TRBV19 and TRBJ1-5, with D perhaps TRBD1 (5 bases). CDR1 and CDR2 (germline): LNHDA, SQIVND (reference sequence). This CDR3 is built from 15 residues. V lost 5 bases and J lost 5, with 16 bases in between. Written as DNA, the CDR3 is TGTGCCAGTAGTGGGGGGAATCGACAAGATCAGCCCCAGCATTTT. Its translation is CASSGGNRQDQPQHF. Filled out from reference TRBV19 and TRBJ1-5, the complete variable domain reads DGGITQSPKYLFRKEGQNVTLSCEQNLNHDAMYWYRQDPGQGLRLIYYSQIVNDFQKGDIAEGYSVSREKKESFPLTVTSAQKNPTAFYLCASSGGNRQDQPQHFGDGTRLSIL.

The CDR3 loop is CASSEAPQGVNQPQHF. The DNA for the CDR3 is TGTGCCAGCAGTGAAGCCCCCCAGGGTGTCAATCAGCCCCAGCATTTT. The V call is TRBV6-1, the J call TRBJ1-5; D possibly corresponds to TRBD1 (5 bases). With 0 bases removed from V and 3 bases from J, the gap between germline ends came to 12 bases. Germline V gene lookup returns CDR1 MNHNS and CDR2 SASEGT. This CDR3 is built from 16 residues.

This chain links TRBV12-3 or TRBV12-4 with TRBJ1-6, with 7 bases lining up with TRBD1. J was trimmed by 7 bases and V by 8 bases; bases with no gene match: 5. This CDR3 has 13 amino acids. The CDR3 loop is CASRQGGNSPLHF. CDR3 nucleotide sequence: TGTGCCAGCCGCCAGGGGGGGAATTCACCCCTCCACTTT.